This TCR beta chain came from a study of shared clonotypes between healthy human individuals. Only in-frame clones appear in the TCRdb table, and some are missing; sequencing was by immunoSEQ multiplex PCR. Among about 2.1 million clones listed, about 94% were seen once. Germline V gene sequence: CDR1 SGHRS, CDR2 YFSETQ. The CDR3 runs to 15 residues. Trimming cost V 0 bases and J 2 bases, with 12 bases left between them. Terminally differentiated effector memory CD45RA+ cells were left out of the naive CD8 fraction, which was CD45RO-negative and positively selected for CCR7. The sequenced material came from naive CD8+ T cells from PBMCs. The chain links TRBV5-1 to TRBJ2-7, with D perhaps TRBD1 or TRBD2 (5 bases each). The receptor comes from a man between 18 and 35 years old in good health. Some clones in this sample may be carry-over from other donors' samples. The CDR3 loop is CASSLGRDGPYEQYF. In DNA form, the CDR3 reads TGCGCCAGCAGCTTGGGCAGGGACGGGCCCTACGAGCAGTACTTC.